This T cell receptor (beta chain) was sequenced in a study of shared clonotypes between healthy human individuals. Findings and limits, study-wide: A reduction in generation probabilities was seen for non-shared clonotypes relative to those shared by all four donors. Generally, naive subsets (rather than memory subsets) showed larger estimated richness.

Assay runs were performed at deep level. Original methodology: Junction-only immunoSEQ sequences carried no quality scores, so filtering differed. Some clones are missing from TCRdb's copy, which holds only in-frame ones; the method was immunoSEQ multiplex PCR. V and J calls and clone size are given by that table; D and trimming were obtained from the DNA. The profile shows roughly 890,000 clones, nearly 95% of them singletons. Germline V gene lookup returns CDR1 WNHNN and CDR2 SYGVQD (reference sequence). V lost 3 bases to trimming and J lost 4 bases; unmatched junction nucleotides: 2. This CDR3 is built from 14 residues. In the case of this clone: Its specificity is not known.

In the naive CD8 group, cells lacked CD45RO and were positively selected for CCR7, so terminally differentiated effector memory CD45RA+ cells were left out. Sequencing used naive CD8+ T cells sorted from blood. The origin of this receptor is a man younger than 45 in good health. The V call is TRBV10-1, the J call TRBJ2-2; TRBD2 aligns across 7 bases. DNA of the CDR3: TGCGCCAGCAGTGAAGGCGGGAGCACCGGGGAGCTGTTTTTT. It codes for CASSEGGSTGELFF.